This record covers a single T cell receptor (beta chain). The record originates from a study of blood T cell repertoires in COVID-19. Study context: Sites across the United States, Italy and Spain contributed samples from acute and convalescent COVID-19. The cDNA or gDNA used as material had been derived from T cells, B-cell-depleted T cells, or PBMCs.

Study processing details: Using reference gene primer amplification, nucleated cell counts were estimated. Measured with immunoSEQ multiplex PCR; TCRdb has only the in-frame clones, and not every one. V and J calls and clone size come straight from that table; D and trimming were deduced from the DNA. The sample contains approximately 170,000 clones, less than 90% of which appear only once. CDR1 is SGHAT and CDR2 is FQNNGV in the germline V gene. The CDR3 has 12 amino acids. Trimming removed 5 bases from V and 5 bases from J; junction bases left unmatched: 2. The sequencing input was peripheral blood. The chain joins TRBV11-2 to TRBJ1-2, with TRBD1 identical over 7 bases. The sequence was collected from a man in his fifties or sixties with acute or convalescent COVID-19. The CDR3: CASSLRGYGYTF. Written as DNA, the CDR3 is TGTGCCAGCAGCCTCAGGGGGTATGGCTACACCTTC.